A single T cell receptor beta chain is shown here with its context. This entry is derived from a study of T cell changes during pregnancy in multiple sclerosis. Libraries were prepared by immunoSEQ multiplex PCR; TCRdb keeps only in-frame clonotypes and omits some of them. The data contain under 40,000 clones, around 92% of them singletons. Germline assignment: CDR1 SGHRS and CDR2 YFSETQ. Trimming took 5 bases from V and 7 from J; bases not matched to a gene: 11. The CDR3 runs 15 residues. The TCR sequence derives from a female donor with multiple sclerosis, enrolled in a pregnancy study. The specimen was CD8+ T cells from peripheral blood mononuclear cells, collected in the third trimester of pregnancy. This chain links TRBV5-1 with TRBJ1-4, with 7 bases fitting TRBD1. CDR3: CASRPSGGGGEKLFF. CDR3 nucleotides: TGCGCCAGCAGGCCATCCGGAGGGGGCGGTGAAAAACTGTTTTTT.